The TCR beta chain described here comes from a study of shared clonotypes between healthy human individuals (TCRdb year 2020). A note on the overall study: Two women and three men aged 18 to 49 years were included in the cohort. To increase sequencing depth and limit assay-specific biases, TCR repertoire library preparation and sequencing were carried out by different laboratories using diverse techniques. For each donor, CD4 naive and CD4 memory were each given three plates, CD8 naive was given two plates, and CD8 memory was given one plate. Each donor's leukapheresis produced roughly between roughly 0.85 and 9 billion PBMCs. The study deeply sequenced blood TCR repertoires of 5 or 6 healthy adults to estimate repertoire size and the extent of clonotype sharing between individuals. Study-wide findings and limitations: Incomplete sequencing was indicated by rarefaction of sorted-subset datasets, despite the large sequencing depth. Because the study included a small number of donors, the genetic and exposure-history diversity represented was limited. Compared with non-shared clonotypes, clonotypes shared by all four sorted-subset donors had higher generation probabilities. Based on pairwise subsampling, the degree of clonotype sharing among donors was expected to be affected by sequencing depth. Around 5% of naive CD4, 3.5% of naive CD8, around 2.3% of memory CD4, and approximately 0.39% of memory CD8 clonotypes were shared across four donors. Sampling was limited to blood, and TCR repertoires in tissue likely differ from TCR repertoires in blood. Naive subsets generally had larger estimated clonotype richness than memory subsets did.

Notes on this clone: Its antigen specificity is not known. Base qualities were left out, and no much larger clone turns up one base away.

TCR CDR3 regions were amplified from genomic DNA by multiplex PCR using the deep immunoSEQ assay. Extracted genomic DNA from each cell subset was spread evenly across all wells of several immunoSEQ 96-well plates, with each plate serving as a replicate. For sorted subsets, each replicate PCR was loaded with around 220 ng genomic DNA, equivalent to 30,000 or so T cell genomes. Purified libraries were quantified with a Qubit 3.0 fluorometer, sized on a Bioanalyzer 2100, and re-quantified with the KAPA Library Quantification kit. Every immunoSEQ 96-well plate was sequenced on a separate single-read 150-cycle Illumina NextSeq 550 flow cell. The paper's data handling went like this. The immunoSEQ output contained only junctional sequences without quality scores, so filtering could not match that applied to full-length reads. To assign V/J genes and CDR3, sequences were annotated using PyIR, a Python wrapper for IgBLAST v1.9, with IMGT germline references. Any read was removed if the V/J assignment was weak (E-value above 1e-6), the CDR3 was missing, or the read contained stop codons, out-of-frame junctions, or ambiguous translated residues. V3J clonotypes were defined as sequences sharing the same inferred V gene, J gene, and CDR3 amino acid sequence. Percentage overlap between repertoires was calculated by dividing the number of shared unique clonotypes by the size of the smaller repertoire. Three approaches were used to assess repertoire richness: RTK rarefaction, the Chao1 estimator, and Recon v2.1 estimates of unobserved clonotypes. For all TCRbeta clonotypes obtained by the gDNA method from a few donors, generation probabilities were computed with OLGA. Drawn from immuneACCESS, this table holds only the in-frame rearrangements with V and J called that TCRdb kept. Clones are partly lost; checked studies trace under half to an unresolved V gene and leave the rest unexplained. From that table come the V and J calls and clone size; the DNA was used to work out D and trimming. This sample holds 2,100,000 or so clones; around 95% were observed only once. The top ten clones comprise around 0.13% of the sample.

Healthy HIV-negative adults with no recently reported acute infections or vaccinations were included as donors. All donors were Caucasian adults living in Nashville, Tennessee, USA. CD4+ T cells were enriched through magnetic negative selection, after which naive cells were positively selected on CD45RA and the remaining negative fraction served as the memory subset. Blood was obtained by leukapheresis, after which PBMCs were separated by Ficoll-Histopaque density gradient centrifugation and cryopreserved in liquid nitrogen vapor phase. Analytical flow cytometry was used to check the purity and quantity of each magnetically sorted T cell population. Each sorted fraction had its genomic DNA isolated and then quantified by UV absorbance on a Nanodrop 2000c. V drops 1 base and J drops 0 bases, leaving 10 bases in between. From the cysteine up to the phenylalanine, the CDR3 has a length of 15 residues. Solely the CDR3 DNA is kept, with 45 bases framed from the first base. CDR1 and CDR2, looked up from the germline V gene, are SGHAT and FQNNGV.

Sequencing input: naive CD4+ T cells sorted from blood. The meaning of the sample's cell subset or site label: CD45RA+ positively selected. The receptor was derived from a man between 18 and 35 years old in good health. Recombination linked TRBV11-2 to TRBJ2-7; the D gene is perhaps TRBD1, from 5 matching bases. DNA sequence: TGTGCCAGCAGCTTAGTCCCGGACAACTCCTACGAGCAGTACTTC. It translates to CASSLVPDNSYEQYF. When the CDR3 is completed using the reference TRBV11-2 and TRBJ2-7 genes on either side, the full variable domain is EAGVAQSPRYKIIEKRQSVAFWCNPISGHATLYWYQQILGQGPKLLIQFQNNGVVDDSQLPKDRFSAERLKGVDSTLKIQPAKLEDSAVYLCASSLVPDNSYEQYFGPGTRLTVT.